Below are 30 T cell receptor beta chains sequenced from a single sample in a study of blood T cell repertoires in COVID-19. Method: immunoSEQ multiplex PCR; TCRdb's copy keeps in-frame clones and lacks some. The table lists about 180,000 clones, about 91% of them singletons. The sequenced material came from peripheral blood. These receptors originate from a woman aged 25 to 39 with acute or convalescent COVID-19.

The V call is TRBV28, the J call TRBJ2-2, with D possibly being TRBD1 (5 bases). The CDR3 is 16 amino acids. V was shortened by 6 bases and J by 0 bases, with 14 bases between the two germline ends. The germline V gene encodes CDR1 MDHEN and CDR2 SYDVKM. CDR3 sequence reads: CASSTIGHTNTGELFF. The CDR3 DNA reads TGTGCCAGCAGCACAATCGGACACACGAACACCGGGGAGCTGTTTTTT.

The chain joins TRBV2 to TRBJ1-2; D may be TRBD1 (6 bases). V shed 4 bases and J shed 4 bases, with 10 bases lying between them. Germline CDR1 reads SNHLY; CDR2 reads FYNNEI. The CDR3 is 13 amino acids. The CDR3 loop is CASSAGHAYGYTF. The CDR3 nucleotides are TGTGCCAGCAGTGCGGGACACGCCTATGGCTACACCTTC.

This chain links TRBV19 with TRBJ1-4; D is perhaps TRBD1 (6 bases). The CDR3 has 14 amino acids. CDR1 is LNHDA, CDR2 SQIVND, per germline (reference sequence). Deletions cut 3 bases from V and 10 bases from J, with 15 bases between. The CDR3 loop is CASSMAGVEGKLFF. The CDR3 nucleotides are TGTGCCAGTAGTATGGCAGGGGTCGAGGGAAAACTGTTTTTT.

V gene TRBV10-1 combines with J gene TRBJ2-3, with 8 bases that match TRBD2. The CDR3 runs 15 residues. Germline CDR1 is WNHNN and CDR2 is SYGVQD (reference sequence). V was pared by 4 bases and J by 0 bases, with 3 bases of the junction left unmatched. The CDR3 nucleotides are TGCGCCAGCAGTGCCACTAGCGGTAGCACAGATACGCAGTATTTT. It yields the protein CASSATSGSTDTQYF.

The rearrangement joins TRBV5-1 to TRBJ2-1; no reliable D call. Trimming removed 3 bases from V and 8 bases from J, with 9 bases in between. Germline V gene data show CDR1 as SGHRS and CDR2 as YFSETQ. This CDR3 comprises 12 residues. The DNA for the CDR3 is TGCGCCAGCAGCTCGCAACTCGATGAGCAGTTCTTC. Protein sequence: CASSSQLDEQFF.

The chain is built from TRBV19 and TRBJ1-1; unclear D gene. This CDR3 region has 14 residues. V was clipped by 0 bases and J by 4 bases, with 9 bases between them. Germline values: CDR1 LNHDA, CDR2 SQIVND (reference sequence). Here the CDR3 DNA reads TGTGCCAGTAGTATAGATACCGGAGTCACTGAAGCTTTCTTT. Protein sequence: CASSIDTGVTEAFF.

The rearrangement joins TRBV2 to TRBJ1-2, with D perhaps matching TRBD1 (6 bases). Trimming left V 6 bases short and J 8 bases short, with 13 bases between. The V gene's germline CDR1 is SNHLY and CDR2 FYNNEI. CDR3 length equals 12 residues. CDR3 sequence (DNA): TGTGCCAGCAGGGACAGCCGGATAGGCTACACCTTC. This gives the protein CASRDSRIGYTF.

The chain recombines TRBV6-2 or TRBV6-3 with TRBJ2-7, with D tentatively TRBD1 (6 bases). Trimming shortened V by 2 bases and J by 5 bases, and 7 bases separated the two germline ends. CDR1 is MNHEY, CDR2 SVGEGT, per germline. The CDR3 length is 12 residues. The CDR3 DNA reads as TGTGCCAGCAGTTACCAGGGGAACGAGCAGTACTTC. Protein sequence: CASSYQGNEQYF.

This chain uses TRBV7-9 with TRBJ2-2; D gene ambiguous. Trimming cost V 11 bases and J 2 bases, with 9 bases left between them. This CDR3 is built from 12 residues. Germline loops: CDR1 SEHNR, CDR2 FQNEAQ (reference sequence). The CDR3: CALVTNTGELFF. CDR3 nucleotide sequence: TGTGCCCTGGTCACAAACACCGGGGAGCTGTTTTTT.

The chain joins TRBV29-1 to TRBJ1-1; D ambiguous. V lost 6 bases and J 5 bases, leaving 7 bases between the germline ends. From germline, CDR1 is SQVTM and CDR2 ANQGSEA. This CDR3 has 10 residues. CDR3 residues: CSVALTEAFF. The CDR3 bases are TGCAGCGTGGCTCTTACTGAAGCTTTCTTT.

V gene TRBV28 combines with J gene TRBJ2-1; 8 bases line up with TRBD1. The CDR3 is 14 amino acids. Germline lookup yields CDR1 MDHEN and CDR2 SYDVKM. V lost 7 bases and J lost 0; bases outside the gene matches: 2. The CDR3 region has the DNA TGTGCCAGCAATACAGGGGGCTCCTACAATGAGCAGTTCTTC. Translation gives CASNTGGSYNEQFF.

The chain has TRBV28 and TRBJ1-2; 8 bases match TRBD1. This CDR3 comprises 12 residues. CDR1 and CDR2 from the germline V gene are MDHEN and SYDVKM. V gave up 11 bases and J gave up 6 bases; unmatched junction bases: 8. CDR3 sequence: CASSDRDDGYTF. The CDR3 DNA sequence: TGTGCCTCATCGGACAGGGATGATGGCTACACCTTC.

This chain links TRBV27 with TRBJ2-7; 8 bases align to TRBD2. Germline lookup yields CDR1 MNHEY and CDR2 SMNVEV (reference sequence). CDR3 length: 15 residues. J gave up 1 base and V 6 bases, and 8 bases lay outside the gene matches. CDR3 in amino acids: CASSLGGLDSYEQYF. Here the CDR3 DNA reads TGTGCCAGCAGCCTAGGGGGACTAGATTCCTACGAGCAGTACTTC.

The CDR3 spells CASSSSGSPPGDTQYF. CDR3 bases: TGTGCCAGCAGCTCCAGCGGGAGCCCGCCGGGAGATACGCAGTATTTT. The gene calls are TRBV7-2 and TRBJ2-3, with 8 bases identical to TRBD2. In germline, CDR1 is SGHTA, CDR2 FQGNSA. J gave up 5 bases and V 4 bases, and 11 bases lay outside the gene matches. The CDR3 runs to 16 residues.

The genes are TRBV6-5 and TRBJ2-7; D may be TRBD1 (6 bases). Trimming cost V 6 bases and J 2 bases, with 11 bases left between them. The CDR3 contains 13 residues. Germline V gene sequence: CDR1 MNHEY, CDR2 SVGAGI. Here the CDR3 reads CASSRDRTYEQYF. CDR3 nucleotide sequence: TGTGCCAGCAGCCGAGACAGGACCTACGAGCAGTACTTC.

The rearrangement joins TRBV19 to TRBJ1-4, with 9 bases that match TRBD1. Germline CDR1 is LNHDA and CDR2 is SQIVND (reference sequence). The CDR3 has 14 residues. The V segment lost 4 bases and the J segment 8 bases; nucleotides outside the gene matches: 5. The CDR3 protein is CASSKQGASEKLFF. CDR3 in DNA: TGTGCCAGTAGTAAACAGGGGGCATCGGAAAAACTGTTTTTT.

The V call is TRBV2, the J call TRBJ2-3, with 9 bases aligning to TRBD2. The CDR3 sequence is 13 residues long. The trim removed 8 bases at V and 6 bases at J, leaving 6 bases unmatched. Germline V lookup: CDR1 SNHLY, CDR2 FYNNEI. CDR3 nucleotides: TGTGCCAGCTCGCGGGAGGGGGGGGATACGCAGTATTTT. It specifies CASSREGGDTQYF.

A few counts support this clone. The gene calls are TRBV3-1 (or the pseudogene TRBV3-2) and TRBJ1-1, with 7 bases matching TRBD1. This CDR3 spans 16 amino acids. The ends lost 1 base at V and 11 bases at J; junction bases unmatched: 16. The germline V gene encodes CDR1 LGHDT and CDR2 YNNKEL (reference sequence). The CDR3 region is CASSQVYIEPTGKAFF. CDR3 coding DNA: TGTGCCAGCAGCCAAGTATATATAGAACCGACAGGGAAGGCTTTCTTT.

The chain recombines TRBV6-5 with TRBJ1-5; D remains unclear. The CDR3 loop spans 11 amino acids. The V end lost 8 bases, the J end lost 5 bases, and 7 bases lay between the germline ends. Per germline, CDR1 MNHEY and CDR2 SVGAGI. The CDR3 sequence is CASGGDQPQHF. As DNA, the CDR3 is TGTGCCAGCGGCGGGGATCAGCCCCAGCATTTT.

The rearrangement uses TRBV2 and TRBJ2-5, with D possibly being TRBD1 (5 bases). The V and J ends lost 9 bases and 4 bases respectively, with 24 bases between them. The CDR3 consists of 16 residues. The germline CDR1 and CDR2 sequences are SNHLY and FYNNEI. CDR3 sequence (DNA): TGTGCCAGTTCAGAAGGGGTTCTTCAAAGGGGAGAGACCCAGTACTTC. This codes for CASSEGVLQRGETQYF.

The chain joins TRBV11-2 to TRBJ2-7; TRBD2 might be the D (6 bases). The CDR3 consists of 14 residues. CDR1 is SGHAT and CDR2 is FQNNGV in the germline V gene. Trimming shortened V by 5 bases and J by 7 bases, and 18 bases separated the two germline ends. The CDR3 region is CASSPVGTRGEQYF. The CDR3 DNA follows: TGTGCCAGCAGCCCAGTAGGGACTCGCGGGGAGCAGTACTTC.

V is TRBV5-1 and J is TRBJ2-1, with TRBD2 matching over 7 bases. Germline trimming cut 0 bases from V and 7 bases from J; bases unmatched to any gene: 4. The CDR3 spans 14 residues. The germline gives CDR1 SGHRS, CDR2 YFSETQ. The CDR3 here is CASSLASGGNEQFF. For the CDR3, the DNA is TGCGCCAGCAGCTTGGCTAGCGGAGGAAATGAGCAGTTCTTC.

The chain is built from TRBV12-3 or TRBV12-4 and TRBJ2-7; D not resolved. The V and J ends lost 3 bases and 7 bases respectively, with 7 bases between them. The CDR3 has 11 residues. CDR3 sequence reads: CASSFGVEQYF. CDR3 coding DNA: TGTGCCAGCAGTTTCGGAGTTGAGCAGTACTTC.

This chain joins TRBV5-1 and TRBJ2-4, with a tentative D call TRBD2 (6 bases). Trimming took off 7 bases at V and 8 bases at J, with 19 bases between the two ends. Germline V lookup: CDR1 SGHRS, CDR2 YFSETQ. The CDR3 runs to 14 residues. The DNA of the CDR3 is TGCGCCAGCCGGGACGGCGGGATATTTGACATTCAGTACTTC. Its protein is CASRDGGIFDIQYF.

The count of this clone is one. The chain joins TRBV5-6 to TRBJ1-4; D is uncertain. Trimming removed 2 bases at V and 3 bases at J, with 14 bases between. The germline V gene encodes CDR1 SGHDT and CDR2 YYEEEE. The CDR3 contains 16 residues. CDR3 nucleotide sequence: TGTGCCAGCAGCTTTAGAGGGAATGGAGCTAATGAAAAACTGTTTTTT. It codes for CASSFRGNGANEKLFF.

This clone occurred once. The rearrangement joins TRBV5-1 to TRBJ2-7, with 13 bases lining up with TRBD2. V was pared by 3 bases and J by 2 bases, with 2 bases of the junction left unmatched. Germline values: CDR1 SGHRS, CDR2 YFSETQ. CDR3 length: 15 amino acids. The CDR3 loop reads CASSSGLAGPYEQYF. CDR3 bases: TGCGCCAGCAGCTCGGGACTAGCGGGGCCCTACGAGCAGTACTTC.

The V gene is TRBV28, the J gene TRBJ1-1; D unclear. Trimming stripped 2 bases from V and 11 bases from J, with 9 bases between. CDR1 MDHEN and CDR2 SYDVKM come from the germline V gene. CDR3 length equals 11 residues. The DNA for the CDR3 is TGTGCCAGCAGTTTACGGAGACGGGCTTTCTTT. Its protein is CASSLRRRAFF. Using reference TRBV28 and TRBJ1-1 for the parts outside the CDR3, the full variable domain is DVKVTQSSRYLVKRTGEKVFLECVQDMDHENMFWYRQDPGLGLRLIYFSYDVKMKEKGDIPEGYSVSREKKERFSLILESASTNQTSMYLCASSLRRRAFFGQGTRLTVV.

The V call is TRBV28, the J call TRBJ2-3, with 7 bases that match TRBD1. The CDR3 has 14 residues. The germline CDR1 and CDR2 sequences are MDHEN and SYDVKM. V shed 6 bases, J shed 7 bases, and the junction held 10 bases outside the gene matches. CDR3 nucleotides: TGTGCCAGCAGCCCGACAGGGACGAAAAATACGCAGTATTTT. It specifies CASSPTGTKNTQYF.

The rearrangement joins TRBV21-1 to TRBJ2-7; the D segment call TRBD1 is taken from the table without a DNA check. TRBV21-1 constitutes a pseudogene. This CDR3 region has 9 residues. CDR3 bases: TGTGCCAGCAGCAAAGCCCCATTTTTC. It is translated as CASSKAPFF.

J is TRBJ2-5 and V is TRBV18; 7 nucleotides align to TRBD1. The CDR3 is 15 residues long. Germline CDR1 KGHSH, CDR2 LQKENI. The trim removed 3 bases at V and 3 bases at J, leaving 7 bases unmatched. CDR3 in DNA: TGTGCCAGCTCACCGGCCCTGGGGACAGAAGAGACCCAGTACTTC. Protein sequence: CASSPALGTEETQYF.